The rows below give T cell receptor beta chains drawn from one sample of a study of beta chain features in type 1 diabetes. The method was immunoSEQ multiplex PCR; TCRdb's version includes in-frame clones alone and lacks a portion of them. This sample carries 300,000 to 400,000 clones, 8% to 10% of them seen once, and the ten largest clones take approximately 0.6%. Sequencing was done on a sample of central memory CD4+ T cells from blood. The receptors were sampled from a man aged 30-40 years with type 1 diabetes. CDR3s include the opening cysteine and the closing phenylalanine or tryptophan. The D gene is left open where the match is weak. Only some rows state a clone size, as once, few, many or a class for expanded clones.

V: TRBV5-4; size: few; J: TRBJ2-5; D: -; CDR3: CASSLEPGETQYF; DNA: TGTGCCAGCAGCTTGGAACCGGGCGAGACCCAGTACTTC
V: TRBV7-2; size: few; J: TRBJ1-1; D: TRBD1; CDR3: CASSARQGTEAFF; DNA: TGTGCCAGCAGCGCGCGACAGGGTACTGAAGCTTTCTTT
V: TRBV6-1; size: few; J: TRBJ1-1; D: -; CDR3: CASSRSDWNTEAFF; DNA: TGTGCCAGCAGTCGCTCGGATTGGAACACTGAAGCTTTCTTT
V: TRBV6-6; size: -; J: TRBJ2-5; D: -; CDR3: CASSQPRIGQETQYF; DNA: TGTGCCAGCAGTCAACCCAGGATAGGGCAAGAGACCCAGTACTTC
V: TRBV2; size: few; J: TRBJ1-5; D: -; CDR3: CASSASSNQPQHF; DNA: TGTGCCAGCAGTGCGTCTAGCAATCAGCCCCAGCATTTT
V: TRBV7-6; size: -; J: TRBJ1-4; D: -; CDR3: CASSSGPQGGEKLFF; DNA: TGTGCCAGCAGCTCGGGACCTCAAGGAGGAGAAAAACTGTTTTTT
V: TRBV6-6; size: many; J: TRBJ2-2; D: TRBD2; CDR3: CASRNQETSNTGELFF; DNA: TGTGCCAGCAGAAACCAGGAGACTAGCAACACCGGGGAGCTGTTTTTT
V: TRBV27; size: -; J: TRBJ1-2; D: TRBD1; CDR3: CASRPGTGGRSPYGYTF; DNA: TGTGCCAGCAGGCCCGGGACAGGGGGCCGCTCTCCTTATGGCTACACCTTC
V: TRBV28; size: -; J: TRBJ1-2; D: -; CDR3: CASSQAGLSYGYTF; DNA: TGTGCCAGCAGTCAGGCGGGGTTGAGCTATGGCTACACCTTC
V: TRBV10-3; size: few; J: TRBJ1-4; D: -; CDR3: CAISGDSTNEKLFF; DNA: TGTGCCATCAGTGGAGACTCAACTAATGAAAAACTGTTTTTT
V: TRBV28; size: -; J: TRBJ2-3; D: TRBD2; CDR3: CASSITEGLAGSTDTQYF; DNA: TGTGCCAGCAGTATTACGGAAGGACTAGCGGGGTCCACAGATACGCAGTATTTT
V: TRBV28; size: few; J: TRBJ2-2; D: -; CDR3: CASSQAAHTGELFF; DNA: TGTGCCAGCAGCCAGGCCGCCCACACCGGGGAGCTGTTTTTT
V: TRBV4-2; size: few; J: TRBJ1-2; D: -; CDR3: CASSQMAKIGGGYTF; DNA: TGTGCCAGCAGCCAAATGGCCAAAATTGGGGGTGGCTACACCTTC
V: TRBV7-2; size: -; J: TRBJ2-7; D: TRBD1; CDR3: CASSWDRDRGIYEQYF; DNA: TGTGCCAGCAGTTGGGACCGGGACAGGGGGATATATGAGCAGTACTTC
V: TRBV5-1; size: few; J: TRBJ1-1; D: TRBD1; CDR3: CASSLGDRGSSEAFF; DNA: TGCGCCAGCAGCTTGGGGGACAGGGGGAGTTCTGAAGCTTTCTTT
V: TRBV6-1; size: few; J: TRBJ2-1; D: TRBD2; CDR3: CASSYSLGTSVFF; DNA: TGTGCCAGCAGTTATTCCCTCGGGACTAGCGTGTTCTTC
V: TRBV6-6; size: -; J: TRBJ2-7; D: -; CDR3: CASSRDSERTYEQYF; DNA: TGTGCCAGCAGCCGGGACTCTGAAAGAACCTACGAGCAGTACTTC
V: TRBV14; size: many; J: TRBJ1-2; D: -; CDR3: CASSQDKDGAYGYTF; DNA: TGTGCCAGCAGCCAAGATAAGGACGGAGCCTATGGCTACACCTTC
V: TRBV5-1; size: -; J: TRBJ2-3; D: TRBD2; CDR3: CASSFGGLAGERGGDTQYF; DNA: TGCGCCAGCAGCTTTGGCGGACTAGCGGGAGAAAGAGGAGGAGATACGCAGTATTTT
V: TRBV15; size: few; J: TRBJ2-1; D: TRBD2; CDR3: CATSREGGSNNEQFF; DNA: TGTGCCACCAGCAGAGAAGGCGGGAGCAACAATGAGCAGTTCTTC
V: TRBV18; size: few; J: TRBJ1-2; D: -; CDR3: CASSPRNNYGYTF; DNA: TGTGCCAGCTCACCAAGGAATAACTATGGCTACACCTTC
V: TRBV7-2; size: -; J: TRBJ1-1; D: -; CDR3: CASSLRFAQNTEAFF; DNA: TGTGCCAGCAGCTTGAGGTTTGCCCAGAACACTGAAGCTTTCTTT
V: TRBV7-2; size: -; J: TRBJ2-2; D: -; CDR3: CASSPYPTGELFF; DNA: TGTGCCAGCAGCCCCTACCCCACCGGGGAGCTGTTTTTT
V: TRBV7-3; size: few; J: TRBJ2-7; D: -; CDR3: CASSLARGSEQYF; DNA: TGTGCCAGCAGCTTAGCCCGAGGATCCGAGCAGTACTTC
V: TRBV4-2; size: few; J: TRBJ1-5; D: TRBD1; CDR3: CASSQDGTGDQPQHF; DNA: TGTGCCAGCAGCCAAGATGGGACAGGGGATCAGCCCCAGCATTTT
V: TRBV28; size: few; J: TRBJ1-4; D: -; CDR3: CASSLTTGALNEKLFF; DNA: TGTGCCAGCAGTTTAACGACAGGAGCCTTGAATGAAAAACTGTTTTTT
V: TRBV9; size: few; J: TRBJ2-5; D: TRBD2; CDR3: CASGRAGETQYF; DNA: TGTGCCAGCGGGAGGGCCGGTGAGACCCAGTACTTC
V: TRBV18; size: many; J: TRBJ2-5; D: -; CDR3: CASSPSRQGETQYF; DNA: TGTGCCAGCTCACCGTCCAGGCAGGGGGAGACCCAGTACTTC
V: TRBV5-1; size: few; J: TRBJ2-3; D: -; CDR3: CASSSLGRGSTDTQYF; DNA: TGCGCCAGCAGCTCCCTGGGGCGGGGCAGCACAGATACGCAGTATTTT
V: TRBV15; size: -; J: TRBJ1-3; D: -; CDR3: CATSRLGGVSGNTIYF; DNA: TGTGCCACCAGCAGGCTAGGGGGGGTCTCTGGAAACACCATATATTTT
V: TRBV5-6; size: many; J: TRBJ1-5; D: -; CDR3: CASSSNGGYNQPQHF; DNA: TGTGCCAGCAGCTCCAATGGGGGCTACAATCAGCCCCAGCATTTT
V: TRBV6-5; size: -; J: TRBJ2-1; D: TRBD1; CDR3: CASSPAGQGYDEQFF; DNA: TGTGCCAGCAGCCCCGCGGGACAGGGTTACGATGAGCAGTTCTTC
V: TRBV4-2; size: -; J: TRBJ2-3; D: -; CDR3: CASSLSGRDTQYF; DNA: TGTGCCAGCAGCTTGTCAGGGAGGGATACGCAGTATTTT
V: TRBV5-4; size: few; J: TRBJ2-7; D: -; CDR3: CASRPGGVREQYF; DNA: TGCGCCAGCCGTCCCGGAGGGGTCCGCGAGCAGTACTTC
V: TRBV7-9; size: -; J: TRBJ1-2; D: -; CDR3: CASSFLSERGYTF; DNA: TGTGCCAGCAGCTTTTTATCGGAAAGAGGCTACACCTTC
V: TRBV11-3; size: -; J: TRBJ2-2; D: TRBD2; CDR3: CASSRGVNTGELFF; DNA: TGTGCCAGCAGCCGGGGGGTTAACACCGGGGAGCTGTTTTTT
V: TRBV5-6; size: -; J: TRBJ2-5; D: -; CDR3: CASSLLDRDQETQYF; DNA: TGTGCCAGCAGCTTACTAGACAGAGACCAAGAGACCCAGTACTTC
V: TRBV7-8; size: -; J: TRBJ2-3; D: -; CDR3: CASSPLGVTIPDTQYF; DNA: TGTGCCAGCAGCCCCCTGGGGGTAACCATCCCAGATACGCAGTATTTT
V: TRBV9; size: -; J: TRBJ2-3; D: -; CDR3: CASSGAGTDTQYF; DNA: TGTGCCAGCTCCGGAGCCGGCACAGATACGCAGTATTTT
V: TRBV27; size: -; J: TRBJ1-1; D: -; CDR3: CASSLQTNTEAFF; DNA: TGTGCCAGCAGCTTACAGACGAACACTGAAGCTTTCTTT
V: TRBV27; size: few; J: TRBJ1-2; D: TRBD1; CDR3: CASMLRQGHERYTF; DNA: TGTGCCAGCATGCTTCGACAGGGGCATGAACGCTACACCTTC
V: TRBV11-2; size: few; J: TRBJ2-7; D: TRBD1; CDR3: CASSLATGRGYEQYF; DNA: TGTGCCAGCAGCTTAGCGACGGGCAGGGGGTACGAGCAGTACTTC
V: TRBV4-2; size: -; J: TRBJ2-7; D: -; CDR3: CASSQDIDVVYEQYF; DNA: TGTGCCAGCAGCCAAGATATAGACGTCGTCTACGAGCAGTACTTC
V: TRBV7-2; size: -; J: TRBJ1-2; D: TRBD1; CDR3: CASSPRQGADYGYTF; DNA: TGTGCCAGCAGCCCCAGACAGGGGGCGGACTATGGCTACACCTTC
V: TRBV7-9; size: -; J: TRBJ2-3; D: -; CDR3: CASSQEGDTQYF; DNA: TGCGCCAGCAGCCAAGAAGGGGATACGCAGTATTTT
V: TRBV25-1; size: -; J: TRBJ2-1; D: TRBD2; CDR3: CASSAPTSGRMNEQFF; DNA: TGTGCCAGCAGTGCGCCTACTAGCGGGAGGATGAATGAGCAGTTCTTC
V: TRBV18; size: few; J: TRBJ2-1; D: TRBD1; CDR3: CASLTTGGGEQFF; DNA: TGTGCCAGCCTCACAACAGGGGGAGGTGAGCAGTTCTTC
V: TRBV28; size: -; J: TRBJ2-3; D: -; CDR3: CASSLLQGSRKYF; DNA: TGTGCCAGCAGTTTACTCCAGGGAAGTAGGAAGTATTTT
V: TRBV5-1; size: -; J: TRBJ2-1; D: TRBD1; CDR3: CASSLPWTGASNEQLF; DNA: TGCGCCAGCAGCTTGCCTTGGACAGGGGCAAGCAATGAGCAGCTCTTC
V: TRBV7-2; size: -; J: TRBJ1-2; D: TRBD1; CDR3: CASSLGRGLMRSGYTF; DNA: TGTGCCAGCAGCTTAGGCAGGGGGCTTATGCGGAGTGGCTACACCTTC
V: TRBV5-1; size: -; J: TRBJ2-1; D: TRBD2; CDR3: CASSSGTSGVDEQFF; DNA: TGCGCCAGCAGCTCCGGGACTAGCGGGGTCGATGAGCAGTTCTTC
V: TRBV11-1; size: -; J: TRBJ1-3; D: -; CDR3: CASSLTGIGAGNTIYF; DNA: TGTGCCAGCAGCTTAACGGGAATCGGAGCTGGAAACACCATATATTTT
V: TRBV6-5; size: -; J: TRBJ2-3; D: -; CDR3: CASSGRRGTDTQYF; DNA: TGTGCCAGCAGTGGTCGAAGGGGAACAGATACGCAGTATTTT
V: TRBV28; size: -; J: TRBJ2-7; D: -; CDR3: CASSITPTAPSSYEQYF; DNA: TGTGCCAGCAGCATAACCCCGACAGCCCCAAGCTCCTACGAGCAGTACTTC
V: TRBV7-3; size: few; J: TRBJ2-7; D: -; CDR3: CASSLSDRPYEQYF; DNA: TGTGCCAGCAGCTTAAGTGACCGTCCCTACGAGCAGTACTTC